This TCR beta chain was identified during a study of human T cells and chemical hapten exposure. Study outcomes and limitations: No alteration of TCRs above 1 in 1000 frequency was seen with DPC sensitization. Alopecia affecting every donor means their immune response may not match healthy people's.

In TCRdb, the RACE reads were re-called with MiXCR into one record per CDR3 protein. Of 65,000 to 70,000 distinct CDR3 sequences listed, roughly 11% are singletons. Time point in this sample: pre-sensitization, week 0. Documented treatment: therapeutic diphenylcyclopropenone sensitization with weekly scalp DPC. The template was total RNA from unfractionated whole blood. Germline assignment: CDR1 GTSNPN and CDR2 SVGIG (reference sequence). CDR3 length: 13 residues. Trimming took 5 bases from V and 6 from J, leaving 11 bases between them. Note on this clonotype: Antigen: not known.

The V and J genes are TRBV30 and TRBJ1-6; no clear D. Specimen: whole blood, collected in connection with sensitization to the hapten diphenylcyclopropenone (DPC). The TCR was taken from a woman between 45 and 65 years old with alopecia areata. Some clones in this sample may be carry-over from other donors' samples. CDR3 region: CAWSTESNSPLHF. The CDR3, as DNA: TGTGCCTGGTCAACAGAGTCTAATTCACCCCTCCACTTT.